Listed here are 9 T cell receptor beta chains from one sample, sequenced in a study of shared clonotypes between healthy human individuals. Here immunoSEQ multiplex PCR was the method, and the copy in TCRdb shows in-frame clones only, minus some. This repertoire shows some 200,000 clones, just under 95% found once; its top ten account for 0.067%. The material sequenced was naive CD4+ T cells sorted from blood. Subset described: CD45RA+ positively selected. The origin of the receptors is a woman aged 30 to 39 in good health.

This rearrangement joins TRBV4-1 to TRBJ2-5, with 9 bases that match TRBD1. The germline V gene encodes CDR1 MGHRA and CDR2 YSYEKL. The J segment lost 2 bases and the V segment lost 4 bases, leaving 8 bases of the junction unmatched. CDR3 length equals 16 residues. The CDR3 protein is CASSRARGQGQETQYF. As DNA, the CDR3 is TGCGCCAGCAGCCGAGCGCGGGGACAGGGACAAGAGACCCAGTACTTC.

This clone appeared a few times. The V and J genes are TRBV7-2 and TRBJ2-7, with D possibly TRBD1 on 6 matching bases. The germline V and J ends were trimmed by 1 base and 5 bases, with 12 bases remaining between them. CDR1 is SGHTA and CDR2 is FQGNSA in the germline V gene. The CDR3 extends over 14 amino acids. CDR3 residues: CASSLGQGHNEQYF. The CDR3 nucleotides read TGTGCCAGCAGCTTAGGTCAGGGGCACAACGAGCAGTACTTC.

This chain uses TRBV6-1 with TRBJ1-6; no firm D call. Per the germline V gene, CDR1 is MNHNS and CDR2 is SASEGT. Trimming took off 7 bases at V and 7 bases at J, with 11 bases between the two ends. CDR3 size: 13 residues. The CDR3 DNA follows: TGTGCCAGCATTTGGGTTAACAATTCACCCCTCCACTTT. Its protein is CASIWVNNSPLHF.

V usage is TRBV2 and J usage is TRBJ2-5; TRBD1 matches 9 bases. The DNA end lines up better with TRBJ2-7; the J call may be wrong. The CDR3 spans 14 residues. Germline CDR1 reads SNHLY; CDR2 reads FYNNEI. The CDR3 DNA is TGTGCCAGCAGGAGTGACAGGGGGGGGAACGAGCAGTACTTC. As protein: CASRSDRGGNEQYF.

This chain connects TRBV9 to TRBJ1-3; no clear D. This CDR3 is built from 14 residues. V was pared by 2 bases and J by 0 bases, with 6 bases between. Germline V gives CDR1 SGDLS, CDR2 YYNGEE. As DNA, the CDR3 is TGTGCCAGCAGCGTCGTAAGCTCTGGAAACACCATATATTTT. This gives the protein CASSVVSSGNTIYF. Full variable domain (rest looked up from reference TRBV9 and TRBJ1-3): DSGVTQTPKHLITATGQRVTLRCSPRSGDLSVYWYQQSLDQGLQFLIQYYNGEERAKGNILERFSAQQFPDLHSELNLSSLELGDSALYFCASSVVSSGNTIYFGEGSWLTVV.

CDR3 sequence (DNA): TGTGCCAGCGGAGAGGACGGACCCAACCTGTACGAGCAGTACTTC. It specifies CASGEDGPNLYEQYF. The chain joins TRBV6-5 to TRBJ2-5, with D hard to call. The assigned J gene may be wrong: the sequence end matches TRBJ2-7 better. The CDR3 runs to 15 residues. Germline lookup yields CDR1 MNHEY and CDR2 SVGAGI.

CDR3 region: CASSQEVGATNEKLFF. CDR3 bases: TGTGCCAGCAGCCAAGAGGTCGGGGCAACTAATGAAAAACTGTTTTTT. This chain links TRBV4-2 with TRBJ1-4; D uncertain. The CDR3 is 16 residues long. Germline CDR1 and CDR2: LGHNA and YNFKEQ. With 0 bases removed from V and 0 bases from J, the gap between germline ends came to 8 bases.

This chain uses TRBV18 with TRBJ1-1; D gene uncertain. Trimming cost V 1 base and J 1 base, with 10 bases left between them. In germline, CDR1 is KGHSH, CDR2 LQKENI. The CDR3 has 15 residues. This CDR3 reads CASSPLSRKNTEAFF. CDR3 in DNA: TGTGCCAGCTCACCACTTTCCAGGAAGAACACTGAAGCTTTCTTT.

CDR3 DNA: TGTGCCAGCTCACCAAATATTTTCCGGGACGGTCTAACTAATGAAAAACTGTTTTTT. The encoded protein is CASSPNIFRDGLTNEKLFF. The gene calls are TRBV18 and TRBJ1-4; tentative D call: TRBD1 (5 bases). V lost 2 bases, J lost 1 base, and 20 bases lay in between. The CDR3 contains 19 residues. Germline CDR1 and CDR2: KGHSH and LQKENI.